This T cell receptor (beta chain) was found in a study of technical replicates of blood from a few donors. Repertoires were generated with immunoSEQ multiplex PCR, while TCRdb's copy carries only in-frame clones and drops some. This table has more than 65,000 clones, roughly 89% appearing once. The receptor's source is a human donor in good health. Material: T cells isolated from PBMCs.

CDR3 residues: CASRERGGEGYEQYF. For the CDR3, the DNA is TGTGCCAGCAGGGAGAGGGGGGGAGAAGGCTACGAGCAGTACTTC. The chain links TRBV7-9 to TRBJ2-7, with a possible D match to TRBD2 (7 bases). The CDR3 is 15 amino acids. V was shortened by 6 bases and J by 3 bases, with 18 bases between the two germline ends. Looked up from germline, CDR1 is SEHNR and CDR2 is FQNEAQ (reference sequence).